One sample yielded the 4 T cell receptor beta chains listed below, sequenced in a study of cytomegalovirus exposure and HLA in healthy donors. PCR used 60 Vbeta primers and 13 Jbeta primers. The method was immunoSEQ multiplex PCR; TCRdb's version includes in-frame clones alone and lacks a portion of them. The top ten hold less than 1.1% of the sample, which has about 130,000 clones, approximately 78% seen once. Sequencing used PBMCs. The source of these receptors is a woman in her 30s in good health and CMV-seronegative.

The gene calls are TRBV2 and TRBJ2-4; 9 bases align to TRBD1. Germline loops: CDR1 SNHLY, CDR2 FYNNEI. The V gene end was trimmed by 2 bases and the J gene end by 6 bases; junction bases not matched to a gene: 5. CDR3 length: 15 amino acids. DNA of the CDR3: TGTGCCAGCAGTGAACGGGACAGGGTCGGAAACATTCAGTACTTC. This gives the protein CASSERDRVGNIQYF. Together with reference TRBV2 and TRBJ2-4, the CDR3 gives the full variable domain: EPEVTQTPSHQVTQMGQEVILRCVPISNHLYFYWYRQILGQKVEFLVSFYNNEISEKSEIFDDQFSVERPDGSNFTLKIRSTKLEDSAMYFCASSERDRVGNIQYFGAGTRLSVL.

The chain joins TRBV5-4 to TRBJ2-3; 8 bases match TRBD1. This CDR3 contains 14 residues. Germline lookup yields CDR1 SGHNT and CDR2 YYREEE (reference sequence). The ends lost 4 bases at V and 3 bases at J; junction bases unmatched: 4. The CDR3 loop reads CASSVQGATDTQYF. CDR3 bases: TGTGCCAGCAGCGTCCAGGGGGCTACAGATACGCAGTATTTT.

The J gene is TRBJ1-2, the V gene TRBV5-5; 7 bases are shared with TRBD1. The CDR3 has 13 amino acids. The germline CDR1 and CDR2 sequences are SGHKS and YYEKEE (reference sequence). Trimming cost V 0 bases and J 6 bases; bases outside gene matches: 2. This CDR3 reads CASSLVGTDGYTF. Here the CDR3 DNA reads TGTGCCAGCAGCTTGGTAGGGACAGATGGCTACACCTTC.

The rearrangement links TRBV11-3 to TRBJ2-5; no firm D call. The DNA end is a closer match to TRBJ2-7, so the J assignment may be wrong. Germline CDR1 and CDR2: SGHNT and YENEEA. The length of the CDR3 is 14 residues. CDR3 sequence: CASSRTPSSYEQYF. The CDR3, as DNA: TGTGCCAGCAGCCGAACTCCGAGCTCCTACGAGCAGTACTTC.